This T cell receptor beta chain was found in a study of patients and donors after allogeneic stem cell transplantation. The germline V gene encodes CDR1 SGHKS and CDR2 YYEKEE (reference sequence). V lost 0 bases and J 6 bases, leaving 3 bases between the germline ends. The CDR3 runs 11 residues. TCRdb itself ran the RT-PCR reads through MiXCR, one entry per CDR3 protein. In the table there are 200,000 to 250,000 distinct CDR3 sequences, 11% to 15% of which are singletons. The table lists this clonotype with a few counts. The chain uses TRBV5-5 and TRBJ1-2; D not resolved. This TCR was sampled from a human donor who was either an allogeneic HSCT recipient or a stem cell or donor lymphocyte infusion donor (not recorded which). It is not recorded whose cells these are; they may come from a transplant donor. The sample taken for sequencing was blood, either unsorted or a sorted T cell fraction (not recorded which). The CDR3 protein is CASSLEDGYTF. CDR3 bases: TGTGCCAGCAGCTTGGAGGATGGCTACACCTTC.